These 18 T cell receptor beta chains share one sample of origin, sequenced in a study of beta chain features in type 1 diabetes. Findings and caveats of the study: A moderate, significant TCRB CDR3 shortening appeared in type 1 diabetes across four CD4+ subsets.

These receptors' targets are unknown. Expressed TCRB transcripts were sequenced because the entire RNA isolate underwent reverse transcription. Sequencing used immunoSEQ multiplex PCR; TCRdb keeps in-frame clones, though not all of them. Among around 600,000 clones listed, 12% were seen once. Sequences were obtained from naive CD4+ T cells from blood. The receptors were gathered from a man aged 25 to 40 with type 1 diabetes.

The V gene is TRBV9, the J gene TRBJ2-5, with D unclear. The length of the CDR3 is 12 residues. V dropped 5 bases and J dropped 9 bases, with 14 bases sitting between them. Germline loops: CDR1 SGDLS, CDR2 YYNGEE. The CDR3 DNA follows: TGTGCCAGCAGTAGCCTAGAAGGAGCCCAGTACTTC. Translated, it gives CASSSLEGAQYF.

The sample holds a few counts of this clone. This chain links TRBV23-1 with TRBJ2-2; perhaps TRBD1 as D (5 bases). TRBV23-1 is an open reading frame, and its role is uncertain. The V end lost 0 bases, the J end lost 1 base, and 12 bases lay between the germline ends. There are 17 residues in the CDR3. The chain's CDR3 is CASSQSRQGWNTGELFF. DNA for the CDR3: TGCGCCAGCAGTCAATCGCGGCAGGGCTGGAACACCGGGGAGCTGTTTTTT.

The chain recombines TRBV10-3 with TRBJ1-3; no clear D. V lost 7 bases and J 2 bases, leaving 12 bases between the germline ends. CDR3 length: 14 amino acids. Germline CDR1 reads ENHRY; CDR2 reads SYGVKD. The CDR3 sequence: CAITSGGTGNTIYF. The CDR3 nucleotides read TGTGCCATCACCTCCGGAGGGACTGGAAACACCATATATTTT.

V and J are TRBV18 and TRBJ1-1; D gene uncertain. The CDR3 has 13 amino acids. Per germline, CDR1 KGHSH and CDR2 LQKENI. The V gene lost 2 bases and the J gene lost 2 bases, with 6 bases spanning the gap. Here the CDR3 reads CASSPAGNTEAFF. In nucleotides, the CDR3 is TGTGCCAGCTCACCAGCGGGTAACACTGAAGCTTTCTTT.

The chain uses TRBV4-1 and TRBJ2-5; maybe TRBD1 (7 bases). The ends were cut back, 2 bases at V and 1 base at J, with 11 bases in the middle. The CDR3 is 15 residues long. CDR1 and CDR2 from the germline V gene are MGHRA and YSYEKL. The CDR3 bases are TGCGCCAGCAGCCAACGCAGGGGGGCCCAAGAGACCCAGTACTTC. Translating gives CASSQRRGAQETQYF.

V gene TRBV19 combines with J gene TRBJ2-7; possible D gene TRBD1, 6 bases. The V end was cut by 5 bases, the J end by 0 bases, with 11 bases between. This CDR3 is 14 amino acids long. CDR1 is LNHDA and CDR2 is SQIVND in the germline V gene (reference sequence). The CDR3 DNA follows: TGTGCCAGTAGTCGACAGGTCTACTCCTACGAGCAGTACTTC. It yields the protein CASSRQVYSYEQYF.

The chain combines TRBV5-4 with TRBJ2-5; D is undetermined. The CDR3 is 14 residues long. Trimming took off 1 base at V and 1 base at J, with 8 bases between the two ends. The germline gives CDR1 SGHNT, CDR2 YYREEE (reference sequence). In DNA form, the CDR3 reads TGTGCCAGCAGCTTGCACCCAGTCCAAGAGACCCAGTACTTC. Translating gives CASSLHPVQETQYF.

This clone turned up a few times. CDR3 amino acids: CASSLPVGRVEKLFF. The CDR3 DNA reads TGTGCCAGCAGCTTACCCGTTGGGAGGGTTGAAAAACTGTTTTTT. This sequence joins TRBV7-2 and TRBJ1-4; D is unresolved. The V and J ends lost 2 bases and 7 bases respectively, with 14 bases between them. Germline V gene sequence: CDR1 SGHTA, CDR2 FQGNSA. The CDR3 loop spans 15 amino acids.

This clone was seen a handful of times. The rearrangement links TRBV5-8 to TRBJ2-1; no reliable D call. Deletions cut 0 bases from V and 7 bases from J, with 2 bases between. The CDR3 extends over 11 amino acids. Germline values: CDR1 SGHTS, CDR2 YDEGEE. CDR3 sequence (DNA): TGTGCCAGCAGCTTGGAAAATGAGCAGTTCTTC. Translating gives CASSLENEQFF.

The chain couples TRBV6-5 to TRBJ1-6; 10 nucleotides line up with TRBD1. V was clipped by 6 bases and J by 8 bases; unmatched bases: 7. The CDR3 is 15 residues long. CDR1 is MNHEY, CDR2 SVGAGI, per germline. CDR3 in amino acids: CASSLGQGLDSPLHF. CDR3 DNA sequence: TGTGCCAGCAGCCTGGGACAGGGGCTCGATTCACCCCTCCACTTT.

The CDR3 sequence is CAWRRGRGFTDTQYF. The CDR3 bases are TGTGCCTGGAGGAGGGGTAGGGGGTTCACAGATACGCAGTATTTT. The chain employs TRBV30 and TRBJ2-3; D is possibly TRBD1 (6 bases). CDR1 and CDR2 (germline): GTSNPN, SVGIG (reference sequence). The CDR3 spans 15 residues. V lost 3 bases and J lost 2, with 15 bases in between.

The chain joins TRBV10-3 to TRBJ1-4, with 8 bases lining up with TRBD1. The CDR3 is 14 residues long. V lost 4 bases, J lost 7 bases, and 5 bases stayed unmatched. Germline V CDR1 and CDR2: ENHRY, SYGVKD. CDR3 sequence (DNA): TGTGCCATCAGTGGAGGGACAGGCAGTGAAAAACTGTTTTTT. Amino acid sequence: CAISGGTGSEKLFF.

This clone was recorded a few times. The chain is built from TRBV6-1 and TRBJ2-7, with D maybe TRBD1 (5 bases). The CDR3 sequence is 13 residues long. V lost 0 bases and J lost 2, with 5 bases in between. The germline V gene encodes CDR1 MNHNS and CDR2 SASEGT. In nucleotides, the CDR3 is TGTGCCAGCAGTGAAGCGGACACCTACGAGCAGTACTTC. As protein: CASSEADTYEQYF.

The chain joins TRBV10-3 to TRBJ1-3, with D perhaps TRBD1 (6 bases). The CDR3 consists of 13 residues. CDR1 ENHRY and CDR2 SYGVKD come from the germline V gene. The CDR3 coding sequence is TGTGTCAGCCGGGACAACTCTGGAAACACCATATATTTT. This codes for CVSRDNSGNTIYF.

The chain is built from TRBV27 and TRBJ2-1; D possibly matches TRBD1 or TRBD2 (6 bases each). Trimming took 5 bases from V and 5 from J, leaving 13 bases between them. Germline CDR1 reads MNHEY; CDR2 reads SMNVEV (reference sequence). The CDR3 extends over 14 amino acids. The DNA of the CDR3 is TGTGCCAGCAGTCGAGGAGGGGGTCACAATGAGCAGTTCTTC. This encodes CASSRGGGHNEQFF.

The rearrangement joins TRBV7-2 to TRBJ2-5; 7 positions agree with TRBD1. Germline CDR1 SGHTA, CDR2 FQGNSA. Trimming took 4 bases from V and 4 from J; bases not matched to a gene: 12. The CDR3 sequence is 16 residues long. The CDR3 loop is CASSSGRQGVRETQYF. The CDR3 DNA sequence: TGTGCCAGCAGCTCGGGCCGACAGGGAGTGAGAGAGACCCAGTACTTC.

This clone was observed a few times. The J gene is TRBJ2-5, the V gene TRBV4-2; TRBD2 might be the D (6 bases). The CDR3 has 15 residues. Germline CDR1 LGHNA, CDR2 YNFKEQ. V lost 1 base to trimming and J lost 4 bases, with 13 bases between them. CDR3 in DNA: TGTGCCAGCAGCCAAGCGACTAGAATTGTAGAGACCCAGTACTTC. Encoded protein: CASSQATRIVETQYF.

This clone turned up a few times. DNA for the CDR3: TGTGCCAGCAGCTTGGGACAAGATGGCTACACCTTC. Translating gives CASSLGQDGYTF. V gene TRBV5-6 combines with J gene TRBJ1-2; no clear D gene. Trimming cost V 0 bases and J 6 bases, with 6 bases left between them. CDR1 and CDR2 from the germline V gene are SGHDT and YYEEEE. The CDR3 contains 12 residues.